This T cell receptor beta chain was profiled in a study of T cells in Graves' hyperthyroidism and ophthalmopathy. RNA transcripts served as the template for amplifying TCR beta CDR3 regions. TCR CDR3 underwent first-round RT-PCR with the HTBI primer set. Each CDR3 protein gets one entry after TCRdb re-called the multiplex PCR reads with MiXCR. The table lists 250,000 to 400,000 distinct CDR3 sequences, approximately 13% of them singletons, with 34% in the top ten. Germline CDR1 MNHEY, CDR2 SMNVEV (reference sequence). CDR3 length equals 15 residues. V was pared by 3 bases and J by 3 bases, with 1 base of the junction left unmatched. Study-level results: Most thyroid clonotypes that were expanded above 0.001 also turned up in blood.

This clonotype has at least ten counts. The antigen remains unidentified. The chain has TRBV27 and TRBJ2-6; 8 bases map to TRBD1. The sequenced sample was blood. This clonotype was obtained from a woman in her thirties or forties with Graves' ophthalmopathy. CDR3 region: CASSLTGDGANVLTF. DNA for the CDR3: TGTGCCAGCAGTTTGACAGGGGATGGGGCCAACGTCCTGACTTTC.